The 31 T cell receptor beta chains below all came from one sample that was sequenced in a study of T cell responses to AZD1222 COVID-19 vaccine. Data came from immunoSEQ multiplex PCR; TCRdb stores just in-frame clones and leaves some out. The sample comprises 150,000 or so clones, more than 70% of which are singletons, and approximately 3.6% rests with the top ten. This material consisted of peripheral blood, taken on day 0 of MenACWY control vaccination. The receptors here all came from an adult in good health.

The CDR3 DNA reads TGTGCCAGCAGTTACTATCTCGGGGACCAAGAGACCCAGTACTTC. Translation: CASSYYLGDQETQYF. The chain recombines TRBV6-2 or TRBV6-3 with TRBJ2-5; maybe TRBD2 (5 bases). The CDR3 covers 15 residues. The ends were cut back, 1 base at V and 0 bases at J, with 9 bases in the middle. Germline assignment: CDR1 MNHEY and CDR2 SVGEGT.

The rearrangement uses TRBV28 and TRBJ2-3, with a weak D call TRBD2 (6 bases). With 6 bases removed from V and 7 bases from J, the gap between germline ends came to 20 bases. Germline V gives CDR1 MDHEN, CDR2 SYDVKM. The CDR3 is made up of 15 amino acids. CDR3 sequence (DNA): TGTGCCAGCAGATCTTCTAGCGCCCGGACGAATACGCAGTATTTT. Residues: CASRSSSARTNTQYF.

The chain uses TRBV6-5 and TRBJ2-7; possibly TRBD2 for D (5 bases). The V gene's germline CDR1 is MNHEY and CDR2 SVGAGI. The V end lost 9 bases, the J end lost 7 bases, and 25 bases lay between the germline ends. The CDR3 is 15 amino acids. Here the CDR3 reads CASQKGPGPSGEQYF. In nucleotides, the CDR3 is TGTGCCAGTCAAAAAGGCCCTGGGCCCTCGGGAGAGCAGTACTTC.

The rearrangement joins TRBV30 to TRBJ1-1; D not certain. The germline V gene encodes CDR1 GTSNPN and CDR2 SVGIG (reference sequence). CDR3 length equals 13 residues. Trimming removed 3 bases from V and 4 bases from J, with 12 bases in between. DNA of the CDR3: TGTGCCTGGAGGTGGGAGGTTCGCACTGAAGCTTTCTTT. It encodes CAWRWEVRTEAFF.

The chain employs TRBV6-5 and TRBJ2-3; TRBD2 matches 14 bases. CDR1 is MNHEY and CDR2 is SVGAGI in the germline V gene. The CDR3 sequence is 16 residues long. V lost 0 bases and J lost 12; bases outside the gene matches: 8. The CDR3 sequence: CASSYSGTSGSPHQYF. The CDR3 region has the DNA TGTGCCAGCAGTTACTCGGGGACTAGCGGGAGCCCTCACCAGTATTTT.

This clone showed up just a few times. The chain is built from TRBV5-1 and TRBJ1-4, with D perhaps matching TRBD1 (5 bases). Per germline, CDR1 SGHRS and CDR2 YFSETQ. This CDR3 has 16 amino acids. Between the trimmed V and J ends, which lost 4 bases and 1 base, there was a span of 14 bases. The CDR3 nucleotides read TGCGCCAGCAGCCGAATAGGGGACCGAACTAATGAAAAACTGTTTTTT. Encoded protein: CASSRIGDRTNEKLFF.

The rearrangement joins TRBV29-1 to TRBJ2-2; D uncertain. The CDR3 length is 13 residues. V was cut by 6 bases and J by 4 bases, with 12 bases left in between. Germline V gene lookup returns CDR1 SQVTM and CDR2 ANQGSEA. Written as DNA, the CDR3 is TGCAGCGTGACGGACCGCATCACCGGGGAGCTGTTTTTT. Amino acid sequence: CSVTDRITGELFF.

The rearrangement uses TRBV9 and TRBJ2-2; the match to TRBD1 covers 9 bases. Per germline, CDR1 SGDLS and CDR2 YYNGEE. There are 15 residues in the CDR3. Trimming took 2 bases from V and 6 from J; bases not matched to a gene: 5. As DNA, the CDR3 is TGTGCCAGCAGCGTCCGGGACAGGGTTCCCGGGGAGCTGTTTTTT. This encodes CASSVRDRVPGELFF.

The chain joins TRBV10-3 to TRBJ2-2; 7 nucleotides agree with TRBD1. Germline loops: CDR1 ENHRY, CDR2 SYGVKD. The junction had 7 bases not matched to a gene; V was cut back by 7 bases and J by 5 bases. CDR3 length: 14 amino acids. Written as DNA, the CDR3 is TGTGCCATCACCGACAGGGCGGGTACCGGGGAGCTGTTTTTT. This gives the protein CAITDRAGTGELFF.

This clone was counted only a few times. The chain recombines TRBV30 with TRBJ1-1; D is undetermined. Germline V CDR1 and CDR2: GTSNPN, SVGIG (reference sequence). CDR3 length: 15 residues. V lost 1 base and J lost 0, with 12 bases in between. The CDR3 reads CAWSAPPALNTEAFF. CDR3 DNA: TGTGCCTGGAGTGCCCCCCCCGCCTTGAACACTGAAGCTTTCTTT. Complete variable domain (other parts from reference TRBV30 and TRBJ1-1): SQTIHQWPATLVQPVGSPLSLECTVEGTSNPNLYWYRQAAGRGLQLLFYSVGIGQISSEVPQNLSASRPQDRQFILSSKKLLLSDSGFYLCAWSAPPALNTEAFFGQGTRLTVV.

This clone has only one observation. The chain employs TRBV11-2 and TRBJ2-3; 9 bases agree with TRBD2. This CDR3 is 15 amino acids long. Germline assignment: CDR1 SGHAT and CDR2 FQNNGV. V gave up 4 bases and J gave up 3 bases; unmatched junction bases: 5. Written as DNA, the CDR3 is TGTGCCAGCAGCTCCCCGACTAGCGGAACAGATACGCAGTATTTT. This sequence encodes CASSSPTSGTDTQYF.

The CDR3 coding sequence is TGTGCCATCCGAAGGGGAGGGGGCGGTTCACCCCTCCACTTT. Translated: CAIRRGGGGSPLHF. The chain combines TRBV27 with TRBJ1-6, with 7 bases matching TRBD1. J was trimmed by 9 bases and V by 10 bases; bases with no gene match: 12. Germline V CDR1 and CDR2: MNHEY, SMNVEV (reference sequence). CDR3 length: 14 amino acids.

This clone was recorded a few times. The V gene is TRBV5-5, the J gene TRBJ1-6; no clear D. CDR3 size: 15 residues. Germline V gives CDR1 SGHKS, CDR2 YYEKEE (reference sequence). The ends were cut back, 2 bases at V and 0 bases at J, with 6 bases in the middle. The CDR3 region is CASSLWSSYNSPLHF. CDR3 bases: TGTGCCAGCAGCTTATGGAGCTCCTATAATTCACCCCTCCACTTT. Based on the CDR3 plus reference TRBV5-5 and TRBJ1-6, the full variable domain is DAGVTQSPTHLIKTRGQQVTLRCSPISGHKSVSWYQQVLGQGPQFIFQYYEKEERGRGNFPDRFSARQFPNYSSELNVNALLLGDSALYLCASSLWSSYNSPLHFGNGTRLTVT.

The CDR3 DNA is TGTGCCAGTAGTCTCTCTAGCGGGAGTCGTTCGACCCAGTACTTC. Translating gives CASSLSSGSRSTQYF. The V call is TRBV19, the J call TRBJ2-5, with 10 bases that match TRBD2. CDR1 LNHDA and CDR2 SQIVND come from the germline V gene (reference sequence). The CDR3 has 15 residues. Germline trimming cut 5 bases from V and 7 bases from J; bases unmatched to any gene: 10.

The chain joins TRBV19 to TRBJ1-5; D possibly corresponds to TRBD1 (5 bases). CDR3 size: 14 residues. Germline V gene sequence: CDR1 LNHDA, CDR2 SQIVND (reference sequence). CDR3 sequence (DNA): TGTGCGGCAGGGTCGGTTTATAGCAATCAGCCCCAGCATTTT. Translated: CAAGSVYSNQPQHF.

The chain couples TRBV9 to TRBJ2-1; maybe TRBD2 (6 bases). Trimming cost V 4 bases and J 3 bases, with 14 bases left between them. Germline CDR1 and CDR2: SGDLS and YYNGEE. This CDR3 comprises 15 residues. The CDR3 DNA is TGTGCCAGCAGCCCCAGACTAGGAAACTACAATGAGCAGTTCTTC. It yields the protein CASSPRLGNYNEQFF.

The chain couples TRBV30 to TRBJ1-1; D not certain. V lost 0 bases and J 11 bases, leaving 16 bases between the germline ends. Germline V gene data show CDR1 as GTSNPN and CDR2 as SVGIG (reference sequence). The CDR3 loop spans 13 amino acids. The CDR3 region is CAWSVMEGSEAFF. The CDR3 bases are TGTGCCTGGAGTGTAATGGAGGGAAGTGAGGCTTTCTTT.

The genes are TRBV5-1 and TRBJ1-2; D unresolved. Germline lookup yields CDR1 SGHRS and CDR2 YFSETQ. Deletions cut 0 bases from V and 5 bases from J, with 17 bases between. The CDR3 has 16 amino acids. The DNA of the CDR3 is TGCGCCAGCAGCTTGGATCCGCGTGGTTGGACGTATGGCTACACCTTC. This encodes CASSLDPRGWTYGYTF.

V and J are TRBV6-5 and TRBJ1-1, with D unresolved. This CDR3 has 12 amino acids. From germline, CDR1 is MNHEY and CDR2 SVGAGI. V lost 6 bases and J 2 bases, leaving 7 bases between the germline ends. The CDR3 region has the DNA TGTGCCAGCAGATGGGGTAACACTGAAGCTTTCTTT. It translates to CASRWGNTEAFF.

This clone was observed a single time. V is TRBV18 and J is TRBJ1-6; D might be TRBD1 (6 bases). Germline-derived CDR1 and CDR2 are KGHSH and LQKENI. The CDR3 has 15 residues. V was shortened by 5 bases and J by 4 bases, with 12 bases between the two germline ends. In nucleotides, the CDR3 is TGTGCCAGCTCAGACCGGGACAAGTATAATTCACCCCTCCACTTT. This codes for CASSDRDKYNSPLHF.

This rearrangement joins TRBV10-3 to TRBJ1-1; tentatively, D is TRBD1 (5 bases). V lost 2 bases and J lost 7, with 11 bases in between. The CDR3 contains 13 residues. CDR1 and CDR2 from the germline V gene are ENHRY and SYGVKD. The CDR3 region has the DNA TGTGCCATCAGTGAGGAGAGGGGTAGTGAAGCTTTCTTT. It codes for CAISEERGSEAFF.

The rearrangement links TRBV27 to TRBJ1-1; 9 bases map to TRBD1. The CDR3 has 14 residues. CDR1 is MNHEY, CDR2 SMNVEV, per germline (reference sequence). Germline trimming cut 10 bases from V and 2 bases from J; bases unmatched to any gene: 8. In DNA form, the CDR3 reads TGTGCCACCATGGGGACAGGGTTTAACACTGAAGCTTTCTTT. As protein: CATMGTGFNTEAFF.

J is TRBJ1-5 and V is TRBV7-2; no reliable D call. CDR3 size: 14 residues. Trimming cost V 1 base and J 2 bases, with 6 bases left between them. Looked up from germline, CDR1 is SGHTA and CDR2 is FQGNSA. The CDR3 bases are TGTGCCAGCAGCTTAGAACGGGGCAATCAGCCCCAGCATTTT. It is translated as CASSLERGNQPQHF.

In its sample, this clone was seen once. The chain is built from TRBV15 and TRBJ1-1; D gene ambiguous. In germline, CDR1 is LNHNV, CDR2 YYDKDF (reference sequence). V lost 0 bases and J 1 base, leaving 9 bases between the germline ends. The CDR3 runs to 15 residues. The CDR3 nucleotides read TGTGCCACCAGCAGAGATGCTTGGGGGAACACTGAAGCTTTCTTT. Amino acids: CATSRDAWGNTEAFF.

This chain links TRBV6-2 or TRBV6-3 with TRBJ1-5, with a tentative D call TRBD1 (5 bases). CDR1 and CDR2 from the germline V gene are MNHEY and SVGEGT. The CDR3 has 17 residues. Trimming took off 1 base at V and 3 bases at J, with 16 bases between the two ends. The CDR3 reads CASSYLSHRNVNQPQHF. In nucleotides, the CDR3 is TGTGCCAGCAGTTACTTATCCCACAGGAACGTCAATCAGCCCCAGCATTTT.

The chain links TRBV7-2 to TRBJ1-1, with D unclear. Trimming cost V 1 base and J 4 bases, with 7 bases left between them. Germline loops: CDR1 SGHTA, CDR2 FQGNSA. This CDR3 is 13 amino acids long. CDR3 nucleotide sequence: TGTGCCAGCAGCTTAGAACGGGGCACTGAAGCTTTCTTT. It codes for CASSLERGTEAFF.

CDR3 loop: CASSSGQVIVNEQFF. The CDR3 DNA reads TGCGCCAGCAGCTCCGGACAGGTAATAGTAAATGAGCAGTTCTTC. The chain is built from TRBV5-1 and TRBJ2-1; 7 nucleotides match TRBD1. The CDR3 covers 15 residues. J gave up 7 bases and V 3 bases, and 10 bases lay outside the gene matches. The germline gives CDR1 SGHRS, CDR2 YFSETQ.

This clone was recorded only once. The chain combines TRBV4-1 with TRBJ2-7, with 10 bases matching TRBD1. The CDR3 extends over 14 amino acids. Germline V gives CDR1 MGHRA, CDR2 YSYEKL. The V segment lost 3 bases and the J segment 5 bases; nucleotides outside the gene matches: 4. The CDR3 nucleotides read TGCGCCAGCAGCCAGGCCGGGACAGGGGACGAGCAGTACTTC. Amino acid sequence: CASSQAGTGDEQYF.

The V gene is TRBV15, the J gene TRBJ1-6; no clear D gene. Germline loops: CDR1 LNHNV, CDR2 YYDKDF (reference sequence). V was pared by 0 bases and J by 8 bases, with 5 bases between. The CDR3 is made up of 13 amino acids. CDR3 nucleotides: TGTGCCACCAGCAGAGATAGGTATTCACCCCTCCACTTT. As protein: CATSRDRYSPLHF.

The CDR3 protein is CASSQDWLMNTEAFF. CDR3 nucleotide sequence: TGCGCCAGCAGCCAAGATTGGCTGATGAACACTGAAGCTTTCTTT. The chain links TRBV4-1 to TRBJ1-1; unclear D gene. This CDR3 contains 15 residues. The germline V gene has CDR1 MGHRA and CDR2 YSYEKL. V was trimmed by 0 bases and J by 0 bases, leaving 8 bases between them.

This clone was observed once. The rearrangement links TRBV7-2 to TRBJ1-1, with D uncertain. CDR1 is SGHTA and CDR2 is FQGNSA in the germline V gene. Trimming shortened V by 3 bases and J by 1 base, and 9 bases separated the two germline ends. The CDR3 has 14 amino acids. The CDR3 DNA reads as TGTGCCAGCAGCTTCAGAGCCGAGAACACTGAAGCTTTCTTT. It encodes CASSFRAENTEAFF.